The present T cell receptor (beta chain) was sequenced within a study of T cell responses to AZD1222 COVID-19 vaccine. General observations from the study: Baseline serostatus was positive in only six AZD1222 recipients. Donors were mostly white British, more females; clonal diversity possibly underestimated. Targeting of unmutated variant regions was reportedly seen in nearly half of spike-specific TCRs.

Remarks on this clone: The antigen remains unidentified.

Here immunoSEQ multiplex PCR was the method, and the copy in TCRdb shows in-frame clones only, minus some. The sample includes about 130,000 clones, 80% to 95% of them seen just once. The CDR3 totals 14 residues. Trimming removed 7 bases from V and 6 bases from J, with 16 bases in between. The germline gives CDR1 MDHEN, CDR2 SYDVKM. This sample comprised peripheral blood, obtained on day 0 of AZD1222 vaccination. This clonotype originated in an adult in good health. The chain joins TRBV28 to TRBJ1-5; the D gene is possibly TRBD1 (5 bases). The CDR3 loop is CASINGGAGQPQHF. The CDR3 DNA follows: TGTGCCAGCATTAACGGAGGGGCCGGTCAGCCCCAGCATTTT. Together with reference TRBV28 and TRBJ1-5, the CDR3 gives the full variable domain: DVKVTQSSRYLVKRTGEKVFLECVQDMDHENMFWYRQDPGLGLRLIYFSYDVKMKEKGDIPEGYSVSREKKERFSLILESASTNQTSMYLCASINGGAGQPQHFGDGTRLSIL.